There are a few counts of the clone carrying this TCR beta chain. The antigen is unknown. This CDR3 region has 13 residues. V was clipped by 7 bases and J by 7 bases, with 16 bases between them. Germline CDR1 is MNHNS and CDR2 is SASEGT. This record belongs to a study of T cells after posttransplantation cyclophosphamide. General observations from the study: TRB clonality was highly associated with recipient CMV seropositivity and reactivation.

On the day of bone marrow donation, the related graft donor provided peripheral blood. TCRdb's copy holds only in-frame clones and misses some; the assay was immunoSEQ multiplex PCR. The table has tens of thousands of clones, about 94% seen once. The origin of this receptor is a woman under 40 in good health and a related stem cell transplant donor. The rearrangement links TRBV6-1 to TRBJ1-2; D gene uncertain. Sequencing used PBMCs. The CDR3 loop reads CASIHRTEPGYTF. The CDR3 coding sequence is TGTGCCAGCATTCACCGGACGGAGCCTGGCTACACCTTC.